The 10 T cell receptor beta chains below come from one sample, sequenced in a study of blood T cell repertoires in COVID-19. Produced via immunoSEQ multiplex PCR; TCRdb's table is partial and in-frame only. The sample contains some 130,000 clones, around 85% of which appear only once. Sequencing used peripheral blood. All receptors derive from a human donor in a cohort sampled during active COVID-19.

The J gene is TRBJ1-6, the V gene TRBV5-1, with no clear D. The germline gives CDR1 SGHRS, CDR2 YFSETQ. The germline V and J ends were trimmed by 4 bases and 0 bases, with 14 bases remaining between them. The CDR3 consists of 17 residues. The CDR3 region is CASSPDSPSSYNSPLHF. CDR3 in DNA: TGCGCCAGCAGCCCCGATAGTCCGAGCTCCTATAATTCACCCCTCCACTTT. The complete variable domain, with remaining parts taken from reference TRBV5-1 and TRBJ1-6, reads KAGVTQTPRYLIKTRGQQVTLSCSPISGHRSVSWYQQTPGQGLQFLFEYFSETQRNKGNFPGRFSGRQFSNSRSEMNVSTLELGDSALYLCASSPDSPSSYNSPLHFGNGTRLTVT.

With respect to this clone: At one of its ends the junction is not consistent with the germline gene, which may arise from a read error. V gene TRBV25-1 combines with J gene TRBJ2-2, with D perhaps TRBD1 (5 bases). This CDR3 has 17 amino acids. Germline lookup yields CDR1 MGHDK and CDR2 SYGVNS. The CDR3 DNA reads TGTGTCAGCAGTGCCCGAGAGTGGCAGGGCAACACCGGGGAGCTGTTTTTT. This sequence encodes CVSSAREWQGNTGELFF.

The rearrangement links TRBV2 to TRBJ1-2, with no clear D. From germline, CDR1 is SNHLY and CDR2 FYNNEI. Trimming pared 7 bases from V and 8 bases from J, leaving 11 bases between. This CDR3 has 11 residues. This CDR3 is CASNGERGYTF. Written as DNA, the CDR3 is TGTGCCAGCAACGGAGAAAGGGGCTACACCTTC.

The rearrangement joins TRBV11-2 to TRBJ2-1, with 7 positions matching TRBD1. The trim removed 4 bases at V and 0 bases at J, leaving 6 bases unmatched. CDR1 is SGHAT, CDR2 FQNNGV, per germline. There are 16 residues in the CDR3. The CDR3 here is CASSSTGASSYNEQFF. The CDR3, as DNA: TGTGCCAGCAGCTCAACAGGGGCCAGCTCCTACAATGAGCAGTTCTTC.

The count of this clone is one. The CDR3 here is CASSVAGTGATGNTIYF. The CDR3 nucleotides are TGTGCCAGCAGTGTGGCGGGAACAGGGGCTACTGGAAACACCATATATTTT. J is TRBJ1-3 and V is TRBV6-2 or TRBV6-3, with 7 bases fitting TRBD1. Germline V gene sequence: CDR1 MNHEY, CDR2 SVGEGT. The J segment lost 2 bases and the V segment lost 5 bases, leaving 12 bases of the junction unmatched. The CDR3 runs to 17 residues.

Relative to its sample, this clone is medium-sized (0.01 to 0.1%). The chain combines TRBV11-2 with TRBJ2-3, with 7 bases lining up with TRBD2. Trimming removed 2 bases from V and 4 bases from J; junction bases left unmatched: 0. This CDR3 contains 13 residues. CDR1 is SGHAT, CDR2 FQNNGV, per germline. The CDR3 loop reads CASSLLAADTQYF. The CDR3 region has the DNA TGTGCCAGCAGCTTACTAGCGGCAGATACGCAGTATTTT.

J is TRBJ2-5 and V is TRBV5-6; 7 nucleotides align to TRBD1. The CDR3 covers 14 residues. The ends lost 2 bases at V and 3 bases at J; junction bases unmatched: 4. Germline V gene data show CDR1 as SGHDT and CDR2 as YYEEEE. The DNA of the CDR3 is TGTGCCAGCAGCTTAACGGGACAGAAAGAGACCCAGTACTTC. It codes for CASSLTGQKETQYF.

This clone was seen repeatedly, ten times or more. The chain is built from TRBV4-1 and TRBJ2-7, with D tentatively TRBD1 (6 bases). Germline CDR1 is MGHRA and CDR2 is YSYEKL. The CDR3 runs to 14 residues. V lost 4 bases, J lost 0 bases, and 10 bases lay in between. In nucleotides, the CDR3 is TGCGCCAGCAGCCCAACAGGGACCTCCTACGAGCAGTACTTC. It specifies CASSPTGTSYEQYF.

V usage is TRBV4-3 and J usage is TRBJ2-1; possible D gene TRBD2, 5 bases. The CDR3 length is 13 residues. The germline gives CDR1 LGHNA, CDR2 YSLEER. Trimming stripped 4 bases from V and 6 bases from J, with 10 bases between. The CDR3 is CASSPGLVNEQFF. The CDR3 DNA reads TGCGCCAGCAGCCCTGGACTGGTCAATGAGCAGTTCTTC.

The genes are TRBV15 and TRBJ1-2; tentatively, D is TRBD1 (6 bases). The germline gives CDR1 LNHNV, CDR2 YYDKDF (reference sequence). Trimming shortened V by 1 base and J by 7 bases, and 13 bases separated the two germline ends. This CDR3 spans 14 amino acids. CDR3 loop: CATSRGAGVGGYTF. The CDR3, as DNA: TGTGCCACCAGCAGAGGCGCAGGGGTTGGTGGCTACACCTTC.